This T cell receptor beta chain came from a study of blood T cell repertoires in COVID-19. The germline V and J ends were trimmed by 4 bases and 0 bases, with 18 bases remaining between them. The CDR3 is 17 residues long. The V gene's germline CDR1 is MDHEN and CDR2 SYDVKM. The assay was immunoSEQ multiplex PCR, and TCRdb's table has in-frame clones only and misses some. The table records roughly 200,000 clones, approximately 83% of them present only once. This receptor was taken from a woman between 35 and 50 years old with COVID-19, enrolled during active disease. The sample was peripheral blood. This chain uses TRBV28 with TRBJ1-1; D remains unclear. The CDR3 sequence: CASSSMMVARVNTEAFF. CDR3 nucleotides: TGTGCCAGCAGTTCCATGATGGTTGCCCGGGTGAACACTGAAGCTTTCTTT.